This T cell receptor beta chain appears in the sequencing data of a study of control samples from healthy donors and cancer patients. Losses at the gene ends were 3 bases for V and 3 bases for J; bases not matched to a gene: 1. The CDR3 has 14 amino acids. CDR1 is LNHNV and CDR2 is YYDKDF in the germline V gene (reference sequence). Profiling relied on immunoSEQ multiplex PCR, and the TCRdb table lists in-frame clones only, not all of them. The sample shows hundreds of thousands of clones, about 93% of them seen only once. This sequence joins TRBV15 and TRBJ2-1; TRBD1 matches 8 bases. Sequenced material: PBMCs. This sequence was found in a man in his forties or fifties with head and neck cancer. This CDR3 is CATSRGTGYNEQFF. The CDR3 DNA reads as TGTGCCACCAGCAGGGGGACAGGCTACAATGAGCAGTTCTTC.